This T cell receptor beta chain was sequenced in a study of T cells in Graves' hyperthyroidism and ophthalmopathy. PBMCs stemmed from under 11 ml fresh peripheral blood. Germline V gene sequence: CDR1 MNHEY, CDR2 SVGEGT. This CDR3 comprises 15 residues. The V gene end was trimmed by 6 bases and the J gene end by 7 bases; junction bases not matched to a gene: 11. Study observations and caveats: Ophthalmopathy, as predicted by the model, came a median around 6.7 months after the prediction. Patients with ophthalmopathy were separated from those with stable hyperthyroidism by a 13 V-J model.

RNA transcripts provided the source from which TCR beta CDR3 regions were amplified. RT-PCR in the first round (using the HTBI primer set) targeted the TCR CDR3. In TCRdb, the multiplex PCR reads were re-called with MiXCR into one record per CDR3 protein. The table has around 300,000 distinct CDR3 sequences, over 11% seen once. About this clonotype itself: The antigen is unknown.

The chain recombines TRBV6-2 or TRBV6-3 with TRBJ1-2; 10 nucleotides line up with TRBD1. The sequencing sample was made of blood. The sequence was obtained from a woman in her 30s with Graves' hyperthyroidism. The CDR3 loop is CASSYRQGAPRGYTF. CDR3 nucleotide sequence: TGTGCCAGCAGCTACAGACAGGGGGCTCCGCGTGGCTACACCTTC.